This T cell receptor beta chain appears in the sequencing data of a study of somatic mutations in cytotoxic T cells in rheumatoid arthritis. TCRdb keeps only in-frame clones here, not all; method: immunoSEQ multiplex PCR. The sample shows 15,000 or so clones, 70% to 85% of them seen only once. The V and J ends lost 5 bases and 3 bases, in that order; junction bases with no gene match: 11. This CDR3 contains 16 residues. Germline V gene data show CDR1 as MDHEN and CDR2 as SYDVKM. The rearrangement links TRBV28 to TRBJ2-3; 7 bases line up with TRBD2. The specimen was CD8+ T cells sorted from blood. The receptor comes from an adult with rheumatoid arthritis. CDR3 bases: TGTGCCAGCAGTCCCGAGGCGGGAGCTACGACAGATACGCAGTATTTT. It is translated as CASSPEAGATTDTQYF.